This paragraph covers one T cell receptor beta chain sequence. Its specificity is unknown. The entry originates in a study of CD8+ T cells in alopecia areata. Overall study results and limits: Many expanded lesional clones persisted during tofacitinib (in both scalp and blood).

Indicated treatment: oral pan-JAK inhibitor, 5-10 mg twice daily. Peripheral blood samples and lesional scalp punch biopsies were obtained from alopecia areata patients. This CDR3 has 15 residues. Trimming pared 4 bases from V and 0 bases from J, leaving 10 bases between. Germline V CDR1 and CDR2: SGHRS, YFSETQ. Following extraction, RNA underwent reverse transcription to cDNA, which served as the sequencing template. This table comes from immunoSEQ multiplex PCR, and its TCRdb copy is limited to in-frame clones, with some not included. Found here are about 220,000 clones, about 57% of them singletons; the top ten hold roughly 1.6%.

This chain links TRBV5-1 with TRBJ1-4; D perhaps matches TRBD1 (6 bases). This clonotype was obtained from a human donor with alopecia areata. The sample in question was CD4+ T cells sorted from blood, obtained at week 4, from a patient treated with tofacitinib. CDR3 amino acids: CASSAGQTTNEKLFF. CDR3 in DNA: TGCGCCAGCAGCGCCGGACAGACAACTAATGAAAAACTGTTTTTT.